A single sample gave rise to the 8 T cell receptor beta chains below, sequenced in a study of T cell repertoires in cytomegalovirus infection. TCRdb analysed the reads with MiXCR anew, one entry per CDR3 protein. The data contain some 800,000 distinct CDR3 sequences, 25% to 30% of them singletons. No antigen is known for these receptors. The sequencing here drew on cultured CD8+ T cells from PBMCs, taken from culture after CMV antigen stimulation. Receptor source: a human donor in good health (CMV status not recorded). Some clones in this sample may be carry-over from other donors' samples.

The table lists this clonotype with a few counts. J is TRBJ2-1 and V is TRBV28, with 10 bases lining up with TRBD2. Trimming removed 5 bases from V and 7 bases from J; junction bases left unmatched: 8. This CDR3 has 15 amino acids. Germline CDR1 MDHEN, CDR2 SYDVKM. The CDR3 region has the DNA TGTGCCAGCAGTAGAAGCGGGGGGGCGCTAAATGAGCAGTTCTTC. This translates into CASSRSGGALNEQFF.

This clonotype was observed many times. V gene TRBV20-1 combines with J gene TRBJ1-5; D may be TRBD1 (6 bases). The germline V gene has CDR1 DFQATT and CDR2 SNEGSKA (reference sequence). The CDR3 runs 15 residues. The CDR3 is CSVQGAPYSNQPQHF. The CDR3 region has the DNA TGCAGCGTACAGGGTGCTCCATATAGCAATCAGCCCCAGCATTTT.

V and J are TRBV4-2 and TRBJ2-1, with D unclear. Germline V gene lookup returns CDR1 LGHNA and CDR2 YNFKEQ. Trimming stripped 4 bases from V and 1 base from J, with 14 bases between. This CDR3 has 16 residues. The CDR3 bases are TGTGCCAGCAGCCCCCGTCGTAGTGAGTCCTACAATGAGCAGTTCTTC. This sequence encodes CASSPRRSESYNEQFF.

This clonotype has only a few counts. The chain has TRBV7-6 and TRBJ2-5; 8 bases are a match to TRBD2. CDR3 length equals 14 residues. The germline CDR1 and CDR2 sequences are SGHVS and FNYEAQ. V lost 5 bases and J lost 3; bases outside the gene matches: 5. CDR3 in DNA: TGTGCCAGCAGCCGACTAGCGAAGAAAGAGACCCAGTACTTC. As protein: CASSRLAKKETQYF. The complete variable domain, with remaining parts taken from reference TRBV7-6 and TRBJ2-5, reads GAGVSQSPRYKVTKRGQDVALRCDPISGHVSLYWYRQALGQGPEFLTYFNYEAQQDKSGLPNDRFSAERPEGSISTLTIQRTEQRDSAMYRCASSRLAKKETQYFGPGTRLLVL.

This clonotype was counted ten times or more. In nucleotides, the CDR3 is TGCGCCAGCAGCCGGCTAGCGGTGAGCACAGATACGCAGTATTTT. It yields the protein CASSRLAVSTDTQYF. The J gene is TRBJ2-3, the V gene TRBV4-1; 7 positions match TRBD2. The V gene end was trimmed by 4 bases and the J gene end by 0 bases; junction bases not matched to a gene: 4. CDR1 is MGHRA and CDR2 is YSYEKL in the germline V gene. CDR3 length equals 15 residues.

The chain recombines TRBV10-3 with TRBJ2-3, with 8 bases aligning to TRBD2. CDR1 is ENHRY, CDR2 SYGVKD, per germline. This CDR3 is built from 14 residues. The V and J ends lost 7 bases and 10 bases, in that order; junction bases with no gene match: 13. The CDR3 region is CAIMGSGIDRAQYF. In DNA form, the CDR3 reads TGTGCCATCATGGGTAGCGGGATCGACAGAGCGCAGTATTTT.

This clonotype was counted many times. This chain uses TRBV7-2 with TRBJ2-3; D perhaps matches TRBD2 (5 bases). V gave up 1 base and J gave up 6 bases, with 17 bases separating them. In germline, CDR1 is SGHTA, CDR2 FQGNSA. CDR3 length: 16 residues. This CDR3 is CASSLVKRLASDTQYF. In DNA, the CDR3 is TGTGCCAGCAGCTTAGTTAAGCGGCTGGCCTCCGATACGCAGTATTTT.

CDR3 coding DNA: TGCGCCAGCAGCGAGGGGGCGCGGGGAAAAAACATTCAGTACTTC. It codes for CASSEGARGKNIQYF. This chain uses TRBV5-1 with TRBJ2-4; possibly TRBD1 for D (7 bases). Germline lookup yields CDR1 SGHRS and CDR2 YFSETQ. This CDR3 is 15 amino acids long. Trimming stripped 4 bases from V and 4 bases from J, with 15 bases between.